The 12 T cell receptor beta chains reported below all come from one sample, sequenced in a study of T-cell reconstitution after alpha-beta-depleted transplantation in children. Researchers prepared the TCRbeta library using unique molecular identifiers, the study reports. From the PCR reads, TCRdb called clonotypes with MiXCR, one entry per CDR3 protein. Here the sample spans around 700,000 distinct CDR3 sequences, less than 15% being singletons. Sequences were derived from PBMCs, sampled before TCRalphabeta/CD19-depleted stem cell transplant. These receptors were taken from a girl aged 2 to 9 with congenital amegakaryocytic thrombocytopenia, due to receive a stem cell transplant.

In this sample, this clonotype turned up many times. The chain uses TRBV12-3 or TRBV12-4 and TRBJ2-7, with 14 positions matching TRBD2. The V gene end was trimmed by 7 bases and the J gene end by 2 bases; junction bases not matched to a gene: 1. This CDR3 region has 14 residues. CDR3 protein: CASKTSGRAYEQYF. CDR3 in DNA: TGTGCCAGCAAGACTAGCGGGAGGGCCTACGAGCAGTACTTC.

This clonotype came up many times. The rearrangement links TRBV29-1 to TRBJ2-2, with D possibly matching TRBD2 (6 bases). This CDR3 contains 11 residues. The V end was cut by 5 bases, the J end by 6 bases, with 7 bases between. Per the germline V gene, CDR1 is SQVTM and CDR2 is ANQGSEA. CDR3 DNA sequence: TGCAGCGTTACTAGCTCCGGGGAGCTGTTTTTT. Protein product: CSVTSSGELFF.

This clonotype was detected many times. The chain couples TRBV7-3 to TRBJ2-5, with D possibly TRBD2 on 6 matching bases. V lost 1 base to trimming and J lost 0 bases, with 21 bases between them. Germline CDR1 SGHTA, CDR2 FQGTGA. CDR3 length: 19 residues. CDR3: CASSLRGGTLAPYQETQYF. The CDR3 coding sequence is TGTGCCAGCAGCTTAAGGGGCGGGACCCTAGCACCATACCAAGAGACCCAGTACTTC.

Concerning this clonotype itself: This sequence may be a read error, since a much larger clone differs from it by one base. This chain joins TRBV12-3 or TRBV12-4 and TRBJ1-5; possibly TRBD1 for D (6 bases). CDR3 length equals 15 residues. DNA for the CDR3: TGTGCCAGCAGTTTTTCAGGGGTGGGCAATCAGCACCAGCATTTT. Translation gives CASSFSGVGNQHQHF.

This clonotype occurred many times. In DNA, the CDR3 is TGCGCCAGCAGCTTGGGAGTGACAACGAACACCGGGGAGCTGTTTTTT. Translated, it gives CASSLGVTTNTGELFF. V gene TRBV5-1 combines with J gene TRBJ2-2; D remains unclear. The CDR3 is 16 residues long. The germline V and J ends were trimmed by 0 bases and 0 bases, with 9 bases remaining between them. The V gene's germline CDR1 is SGHRS and CDR2 YFSETQ.

This clonotype has at least ten counts. This sequence joins TRBV6-1 and TRBJ1-5, with TRBD1 identical over 8 bases. The ends lost 5 bases at V and 7 bases at J; junction bases unmatched: 7. The CDR3 consists of 14 residues. Germline V gene sequence: CDR1 MNHNS, CDR2 SASEGT. The CDR3 DNA is TGTGCCAGCAGTCGCCGGACAGGGAACCAGCCCCAGCATTTT. As protein: CASSRRTGNQPQHF.

The chain joins TRBV7-8 to TRBJ2-3, with D possibly matching TRBD2 (5 bases). CDR1 is SGHVS and CDR2 is FQNEAQ in the germline V gene. The CDR3 covers 12 residues. The V end was cut by 6 bases, the J end by 8 bases, with 12 bases between. The CDR3 sequence is CASSRAAGTQYF. The CDR3 bases are TGTGCCAGCAGTCGAGCGGCCGGTACGCAGTATTTT.

There are many counts of this clonotype. V and J are TRBV4-1 and TRBJ2-7; possibly TRBD1 for D (6 bases). Deletions cut 3 bases from V and 5 bases from J, with 11 bases between. This CDR3 contains 13 residues. Germline CDR1 is MGHRA and CDR2 is YSYEKL. The CDR3 coding sequence is TGCGCCAGCAGCCAGAAACAGGGAAACGAGCAGTACTTC. Amino acid sequence: CASSQKQGNEQYF.

The chain employs TRBV15 and TRBJ2-7; D might be TRBD1 (5 bases). The CDR3 has 15 residues. Trimming stripped 0 bases from V and 3 bases from J, with 12 bases between. Germline V gives CDR1 LNHNV, CDR2 YYDKDF (reference sequence). The chain's CDR3 is CATSREIDSHYEQYF. In nucleotides, the CDR3 is TGTGCCACCAGCAGAGAAATCGACAGCCACTACGAGCAGTACTTC.

DNA for the CDR3: TGTGCCAGTAGTGGGAGAGGACGTTTGAGCGGGGAGCTGTTTTTT. Protein sequence: CASSGRGRLSGELFF. The gene calls are TRBV19 and TRBJ2-2; possible D gene TRBD2, 5 bases. Trimming cost V 5 bases and J 7 bases, with 17 bases left between them. Germline-derived CDR1 and CDR2 are LNHDA and SQIVND (reference sequence). The CDR3 is made up of 15 amino acids.

This clonotype turned up a few times. The chain has TRBV5-1 and TRBJ2-1; 11 bases agree with TRBD2. Germline V gene data show CDR1 as SGHRS and CDR2 as YFSETQ. The CDR3 totals 17 residues. V was clipped by 5 bases and J by 2 bases; unmatched bases: 9. The CDR3 region is CASRRDSGRAAYNEQFF. CDR3 in DNA: TGCGCCAGCAGACGGGATAGCGGGAGGGCCGCCTACAATGAGCAGTTCTTC.

This clonotype was counted at least ten times. The chain links TRBV27 to TRBJ2-1; the D gene is possibly TRBD2 (6 bases). CDR1 and CDR2 from the germline V gene are MNHEY and SMNVEV (reference sequence). The CDR3 is made up of 15 amino acids. Deletions cut 3 bases from V and 9 bases from J, with 18 bases between. This chain's CDR3 is CASSLGGASTFEQFF. The CDR3 DNA reads TGTGCCAGCAGTTTGGGGGGTGCCTCTACATTTGAGCAGTTCTTC.